The rows below give T cell receptor beta chains drawn from one sample of a study of cytotoxic CD8 clonotypes in ibrutinib-treated CLL. Produced via immunoSEQ multiplex PCR; TCRdb's table is partial and in-frame only. The sample includes around 250,000 clones, 60% to 75% of them seen just once. Specimen: PBMCs, collected after 24 months of ibrutinib treatment. Receptors originate from a human donor with chronic lymphocytic leukemia. Both conserved end residues are part of each CDR3. D genes are given only for firm matches. Rows give clone size only sometimes, using once, few, many, or a class for an expanded clone.

clone_size	v_call	d_call	j_call	cdr3_nt	cdr3_aa
-	TRBV7-9	-	TRBJ2-1	TGTGCCAGCAGCTTCCTACGGGTCTCCTACAATGAGCAGTTCTTC	CASSFLRVSYNEQFF
-	TRBV18	-	TRBJ1-1	TGTGCCAGCTCACCAACAGCGGAGACTGAAGCTTTCTTT	CASSPTAETEAFF
few	TRBV4-2	-	TRBJ2-7	TGTGCCAGCAGCCAAGATGGACAAACCTACGAGCAGTACTTC	CASSQDGQTYEQYF
-	TRBV29-1	-	TRBJ2-1	TGCAGCGTTGTCCGCTACAATGAGCAGTTCTTC	CSVVRYNEQFF
-	TRBV4-2	-	TRBJ2-7	TGTGCCAGCAGCCAAGATCCAGGGATCTCCTACGAGCAGTACTTC	CASSQDPGISYEQYF
-	TRBV19	-	TRBJ2-1	TGTGCCAGTAGTAGACTAGGTAATGAGCAGTTCTTC	CASSRLGNEQFF
-	TRBV6-5	-	TRBJ2-5	TGTGCCAGCAGTTACGGGGCAGGGGAAGAGACCCAGTACTTC	CASSYGAGEETQYF
few	TRBV7-3	TRBD1	TRBJ1-2	TGTGCCAGCAGCTGGGACAGTAACAGATATGGCTACACCTTC	CASSWDSNRYGYTF
few	TRBV9	-	TRBJ2-3	TGTGCCAGCAGCGCAGGACGATTCACAGATACGCAGTATTTT	CASSAGRFTDTQYF
-	TRBV7-7	-	TRBJ2-2	TGTGCTAGCGCCGGGACACGGAACACCGGGGAGCTGTTTTTT	CASAGTRNTGELFF
-	TRBV27	-	TRBJ1-5	TGTGCCAGCAGTTTTATAGGGAGCAATCAGCCCCAGCATTTT	CASSFIGSNQPQHF
few	TRBV29-1	-	TRBJ1-1	TGCAGCGTTGCCGCGGGAGTTGGCACTGAAGCTTTCTTT	CSVAAGVGTEAFF
few	TRBV29-1	-	TRBJ1-2	TGCAGCGAGGGGACCCCCCTCAACTATGGCTACACCTTC	CSEGTPLNYGYTF
-	TRBV28	-	TRBJ1-5	TGTGCCAGCAGTTTCATCGTTGGGAATCAGCCCCAGCATTTT	CASSFIVGNQPQHF
-	TRBV7-3	-	TRBJ2-5	TGTGCCAGCAGCATACAAGAGACCCAGTACTTC	CASSIQETQYF
-	TRBV29-1	TRBD1	TRBJ2-5	TGCAGCGCATACAAAGACAGGGGACGGGAGACCCAGTACTTC	CSAYKDRGRETQYF
-	TRBV28	-	TRBJ2-4	TGTGCCAGCAGTCTAGGGCACGCCAAAAACATTCAGTACTTC	CASSLGHAKNIQYF
-	TRBV9	-	TRBJ1-5	TGTGCCAGCAGCTTCAGCCCGGGGGAGCCCAATCAGCCCCAGCATTTT	CASSFSPGEPNQPQHF
-	TRBV5-4	TRBD2	TRBJ2-7	TGTGCCAGCAGCAGGGCCGATCCGGGACTAGCGGGAGTTGAGCAGTACTTC	CASSRADPGLAGVEQYF
-	TRBV14	-	TRBJ2-2	TGTGCCAGCAGCCAAGATATCCCCGGGGAAGCCGGGGAGCTGTTTTTT	CASSQDIPGEAGELFF
-	TRBV4-2	-	TRBJ1-1	TGTGCCAGCAGCCCTCGGGTAGGGCCGAACACTGAAGCTTTCTTT	CASSPRVGPNTEAFF
-	TRBV7-9	TRBD1	TRBJ1-1	TGTGCCAGCAGCGCCGACAGGGGGTCTGAAGCTTTCTTT	CASSADRGSEAFF
-	TRBV5-6	-	TRBJ1-5	TGTGCCAGCAGCTTACGGGGACCCGGTCAGCCCCAGCATTTT	CASSLRGPGQPQHF
-	TRBV28	-	TRBJ1-4	-	CASSFLAGGNEKLFF
once	TRBV7-9	TRBD2	TRBJ2-5	TGTGCCAGCATCCGAGGCGGGGGACAAGAGACCCAGTACTTC	CASIRGGGQETQYF
few	TRBV5-1	TRBD1	TRBJ2-3	TGCGCCAGCAGCTTGGGGGACAGGGGAACAGATACGCAGTATTTT	CASSLGDRGTDTQYF
few	TRBV23-1	-	TRBJ2-2	TGCGCCAGCAGCCCCCCCGGGGAGAACACCGGGGAGCTGTTTTTT	CASSPPGENTGELFF
-	TRBV27	TRBD1	TRBJ1-2	TGTGCCAGCATCCCTTACAGGGGGTCGATCTATGGCTACACCTTC	CASIPYRGSIYGYTF
few	TRBV30	-	TRBJ1-5	TGTGCCTGGAGTTTCGGGGGAGCCCTCAATCAGCCCCAGCATTTT	CAWSFGGALNQPQHF
-	TRBV11-2	TRBD1	TRBJ2-5	TGTGCCAGCAGCCCAGACAGGGTCGGAGAGACCCAGTACTTC	CASSPDRVGETQYF
-	TRBV7-2	-	TRBJ1-2	TGTGCCAGCAGCCCCCCTGGGGGGACCTATGGCTACACCTTC	CASSPPGGTYGYTF
few	TRBV19	-	TRBJ1-2	TGTGCCAGTAGTATAGACGGCTTGAGTGGCTACACCTTC	CASSIDGLSGYTF
-	TRBV7-2	TRBD2	TRBJ2-2	TGTGCCAGCAGCTTAGTAGCGGGAGCGAACACCGGGGAGCTGTTTTTT	CASSLVAGANTGELFF
few	TRBV11-2	-	TRBJ1-5	TGTGCCAGCAGCTTAGATGATCAGCCCCAGCATTTT	CASSLDDQPQHF
-	TRBV7-2	-	TRBJ1-4	TGTGCCAGCAGCTTAGCGTGGGACGGAGGAAATGAAAAACTGTTTTTT	CASSLAWDGGNEKLFF
few	TRBV28	-	TRBJ2-7	TGTGCCAGCAGGGGAGGCGAGCAGTACTTC	CASRGGEQYF
-	TRBV28	TRBD1	TRBJ1-1	TGTGCCAGCAGTCTCGGACAGGGAGCTTTCTTT	CASSLGQGAFF
-	TRBV11-2	TRBD1	TRBJ1-2	TGTGCCAGCAGCTTGGGACAGGGAGGTGGCGGCTACACCTTC	CASSLGQGGGGYTF
-	TRBV30	-	TRBJ1-4	TGTGCCTGGAGTGCTTGGTCCGGGACCCTATTCAGGGAAAAACTGTTTTTT	CAWSAWSGTLFREKLFF
-	TRBV7-9	TRBD2	TRBJ2-3	TGTGCCAGCAGCCTCCCTAGCGGGATTAGCACAGATACGCAGTATTTT	CASSLPSGISTDTQYF
-	TRBV14	-	TRBJ2-7	TGTGCCAGCAGCCAAGATCTTGGAAACCTCTCCTACGAGCAGTACTTC	CASSQDLGNLSYEQYF
-	TRBV15	TRBD1	TRBJ2-5	TGTGCCACCAGCAGAGATGGGACAGGGCATTCAGAGACCCAGTACTTC	CATSRDGTGHSETQYF
-	TRBV12-5	-	TRBJ2-1	TGTGCTAGTGGTCCGGAGGCCGGGACCACCCTCTTCTACAATGAGCAGTTCTTC	CASGPEAGTTLFYNEQFF
once	TRBV11-1	TRBD2	TRBJ2-3	TGTGCCAGCAGCTTAGTTTTCGAGACTAGCGGCCCCATCCGTACGCAGTATTTT	CASSLVFETSGPIRTQYF